Listed below are T cell receptor beta chains from one sample, sequenced in a study of Ad26.COV2.S vaccination and SARS-CoV-2 variants. This table comes from immunoSEQ multiplex PCR, and its TCRdb copy is limited to in-frame clones, with some not included. The table records about 350,000 clones, 92% of them present only once. Source: peripheral blood, taken after recovery from COVID-19. The origin of the receptors is a human donor who had recovered from COVID-19. Each CDR3 is given with its conserved first and last residue. The D gene is left open where the match is weak. Clone size is shown for a subset of rows, as once, few, many or a class of expanded clone.

J gene | D gene | V gene | clone size | CDR3 protein | CDR3 DNA
TRBJ1-5 | NA | TRBV19 | NA | CASKLGKGGNQPQHF | TGTGCCAGTAAGCTAGGGAAAGGCGGCAATCAGCCCCAGCATTTT
TRBJ1-1 | NA | TRBV10-3 | once | CAISESSRDRVEAFF | TGTGCCATCAGTGAGTCGAGCCGGGACCGCGTTGAAGCTTTCTTT
TRBJ1-4 | NA | TRBV9 | NA | CASSVVGGTDVNEKLFF | TGTGCCAGCAGCGTAGTTGGCGGGACGGACGTTAATGAAAAACTGTTTTTT
TRBJ2-5 | NA | TRBV15 | NA | CATSRDKGWETQYF | TGTGCCACCAGCAGAGATAAGGGGTGGGAGACCCAGTACTTC
TRBJ1-6 | TRBD1 | TRBV5-6 | NA | CASSFGSRTGGLDSPLHF | TGTGCCAGCAGCTTCGGTTCTCGGACAGGGGGTTTAGATTCACCCCTCCACTTT
TRBJ1-1 | TRBD1 | TRBV19 | NA | CASRDRLNTEAFF | TGTGCCAGTAGGGACAGGCTGAACACTGAAGCTTTCTTT
TRBJ1-1 | NA | TRBV4-2 | NA | CASSGWDGGTEAFF | TGTGCCAGCAGCGGGTGGGATGGGGGCACTGAAGCTTTCTTT
TRBJ2-7 | NA | TRBV13 | NA | CASSPHSDGTYEQYF | TGTGCCAGCAGCCCCCACTCCGATGGGACCTACGAGCAGTACTTC
TRBJ2-1 | TRBD1 | TRBV4-3 | NA | CASSQVTGGRSYNEQFF | TGCGCCAGCAGCCAAGTTACAGGGGGCCGCTCCTACAATGAGCAGTTCTTC
TRBJ2-7 | NA | TRBV3-1/TRBV3-2 | NA | CASSQAGLLDEQYF | TGTGCCAGCAGCCAAGCCGGCCTGTTGGACGAGCAGTACTTC
TRBJ2-6 | NA | TRBV27 | NA | CASSFGGGANVLTF | TGTGCCAGCAGTTTTGGGGGTGGGGCCAACGTCCTGACTTTC
TRBJ2-7 | NA | TRBV5-1 | NA | CASSLRQGSGGYEQYF | TGCGCCAGCAGCTTGCGTCAGGGGTCAGGCGGCTACGAGCAGTACTTC
TRBJ1-1 | TRBD1 | TRBV12-5 | NA | CASGHPQGAVDTEAFF | TGTGCTAGTGGCCACCCGCAGGGGGCGGTGGACACTGAAGCTTTCTTT
TRBJ1-2 | NA | TRBV4-2 | NA | CASSLPRGGGTYGYTF | TGTGCCAGCAGCCTCCCGAGGGGGGGCGGAACTTATGGCTACACCTTC
TRBJ2-1 | NA | TRBV12-3/TRBV12-4 | NA | CASRLTEREQFF | TGTGCCAGCAGGCTCACAGAGCGTGAGCAGTTCTTC
TRBJ2-7 | NA | TRBV6-5 | NA | CASSPGTTYEQYF | TGTGCCAGCAGCCCCGGGACAACATACGAGCAGTACTTC
TRBJ2-7 | NA | TRBV27 | NA | CASSFGRPGRREQYF | TGTGCCAGCTCTTTCGGGCGACCAGGGCGGCGCGAGCAGTACTTC
TRBJ1-6 | TRBD1 | TRBV11-3 | NA | CASSLSGTENSPLHF | TGTGCCAGCAGCCTCTCCGGGACAGAAAATTCACCCCTCCACTTT
TRBJ2-2 | TRBD2 | TRBV5-1 | NA | CASSSTTSGGQTGELFF | TGCGCCAGCAGCTCCACCACTAGCGGGGGGCAAACCGGGGAGCTGTTTTTT
TRBJ1-1 | NA | TRBV7-9 | NA | CASSQGTNTEAFF | TGTGCCAGCAGCCAAGGGACGAACACTGAAGCTTTCTTT
TRBJ1-3 | TRBD1 | TRBV3-1/TRBV3-2 | once | CASSQQGFGNTIYF | TGTGCCAGCAGTCAACAGGGGTTCGGAAACACCATATATTTT
TRBJ1-2 | TRBD1 | TRBV5-4 | NA | CASSLNRDRVYGYTF | TGTGCCAGCAGCTTGAACCGGGACAGGGTCTATGGCTACACCTTC
TRBJ1-1 | NA | TRBV6-6 | NA | CASSYGENTEAFF | TGTGCCAGCAGTTACGGGGAGAACACTGAAGCTTTCTTT
TRBJ2-1 | NA | TRBV13 | NA | CASSSLSRGAAAYNEQFF | TGTGCCAGCAGCTCACTGAGTAGGGGGGCTGCCGCCTACAATGAGCAGTTCTTC
TRBJ2-7 | TRBD2 | TRBV27 | NA | CASSKGGNEQYF | TGTGCCAGCAGTAAGGGAGGGAACGAGCAGTACTTC
TRBJ2-6 | NA | TRBV6-6 | NA | CASRGRGSGANVLTF | TGTGCCAGCAGGGGAAGAGGGTCCGGGGCCAACGTCCTGACTTTC
TRBJ2-5 | NA | TRBV28 | NA | CASSLGGTGGQEYF | TGTGCCAGCAGCCTTGGGGGAACAGGCGGTCAAGAGTACTTC
TRBJ2-5 | NA | TRBV5-5 | NA | CASSLRPPVYQETQYF | TGTGCCAGCAGCTTGCGGCCCCCGGTGTACCAAGAGACCCAGTACTTC
TRBJ2-7 | NA | TRBV27 | NA | CASSLRQDLYEQYF | TGTGCCAGCAGTTTACGACAGGACCTCTACGAGCAGTACTTC
TRBJ2-7 | NA | TRBV25-1 | NA | CASSEGQVGSYEQYF | TGTGCCAGCAGTGAAGGCCAGGTCGGTAGCTACGAGCAGTACTTC
TRBJ1-6 | NA | TRBV5-6 | few | CASSLGARNHYNSPLHF | TGTGCCAGCAGCTTAGGCGCCCGGAACCACTATAATTCACCCCTCCACTTT
TRBJ1-2 | NA | TRBV4-1 | NA | CASSQDPPHHGYTF | TGCGCCAGCAGCCAAGATCCCCCCCACCATGGCTACACCTTC
TRBJ1-1 | NA | TRBV3-1/TRBV3-2 | NA | CASSQDRVTEAFF | TGTGCCAGCAGCCAAGATAGGGTCACTGAAGCTTTCTTT
TRBJ2-7 | NA | TRBV7-9 | NA | CASSLGLHSYEQYF | TGTGCCAGCAGCTTAGGACTGCACTCCTACGAGCAGTACTTC
TRBJ2-7 | NA | TRBV10-3 | NA | CAAKDSSYEQYF | TGTGCCGCTAAGGACAGTTCCTACGAGCAGTACTTC
TRBJ2-3 | TRBD2 | TRBV7-7 | NA | CASSLGLAGGTDTQYF | TGTGCTAGCAGCTTAGGGCTAGCGGGGGGTACAGATACGCAGTATTTT
TRBJ1-1 | NA | TRBV5-5 | NA | CASSLGPGTEAFF | TGTGCCAGCAGCCTAGGACCGGGAACTGAAGCTTTCTTT
TRBJ2-7 | NA | TRBV2 | NA | CASREDGPYEQYF | TGTGCCAGCAGGGAAGACGGTCCCTACGAGCAGTACTTC
TRBJ1-1 | NA | TRBV4-1 | once | CASSQGRGRGNTEAFF | TGCGCCAGCAGCCAAGGTAGGGGGAGAGGGAACACTGAAGCTTTCTTT
TRBJ1-4 | NA | TRBV19 | NA | CASSMQQGLSVMKGLFF | TGTGCCAGTAGTATGCAGCAGGGACTCTCCGTAATGAAGGGGCTGTTTTTT
TRBJ2-7 | NA | TRBV6-6 | NA | CASSFNNYEQYF | TGTGCCAGCAGTTTCAACAACTACGAGCAGTACTTC
TRBJ2-7 | TRBD1 | TRBV15 | NA | CATSFRRQGYEQYF | TGTGCCACCAGCTTCCGACGACAGGGCTACGAGCAGTACTTC
TRBJ1-2 | NA | TRBV25-1 | NA | CASSEPRERGYTF | TGTGCCAGCAGTGAGCCACGGGAGCGTGGCTACACCTTC
TRBJ2-7 | NA | TRBV7-2 | NA | CASSLYDPYEQYF | TGTGCCAGCAGCTTATATGACCCTTACGAGCAGTACTTC
TRBJ2-7 | TRBD1 | TRBV13 | NA | CASSPTGTGFYEQYF | TGTGCCAGCAGCCCCACCGGGACAGGGTTCTACGAGCAGTACTTC
TRBJ2-1 | TRBD2 | TRBV5-1 | NA | CASSWAGLAGGLDEQFF | TGCGCCAGCAGCTGGGCGGGACTAGCGGGGGGGCTCGATGAGCAGTTCTTC
TRBJ1-2 | NA | TRBV7-8 | NA | CASSLYRNYGYTF | TGTGCCAGCAGCTTATACCGGAACTATGGCTACACCTTC